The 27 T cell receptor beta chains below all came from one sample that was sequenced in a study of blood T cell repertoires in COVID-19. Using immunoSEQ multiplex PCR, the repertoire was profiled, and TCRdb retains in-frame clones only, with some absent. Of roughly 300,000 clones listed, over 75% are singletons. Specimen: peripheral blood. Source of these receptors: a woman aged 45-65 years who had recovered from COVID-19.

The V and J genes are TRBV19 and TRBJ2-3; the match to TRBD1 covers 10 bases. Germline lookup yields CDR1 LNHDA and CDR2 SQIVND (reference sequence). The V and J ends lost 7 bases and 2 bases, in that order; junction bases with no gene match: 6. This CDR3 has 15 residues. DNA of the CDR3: TGTGCCAGTACCTCGACAGGGGGCCCCACAGATACGCAGTATTTT. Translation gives CASTSTGGPTDTQYF.

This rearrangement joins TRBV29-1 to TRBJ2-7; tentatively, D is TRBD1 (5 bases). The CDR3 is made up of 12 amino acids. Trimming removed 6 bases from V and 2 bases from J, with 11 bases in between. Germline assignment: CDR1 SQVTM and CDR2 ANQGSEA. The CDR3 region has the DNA TGCAGCGTCGGAGACAGTGCCTACGAGCAGTACTTC. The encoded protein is CSVGDSAYEQYF.

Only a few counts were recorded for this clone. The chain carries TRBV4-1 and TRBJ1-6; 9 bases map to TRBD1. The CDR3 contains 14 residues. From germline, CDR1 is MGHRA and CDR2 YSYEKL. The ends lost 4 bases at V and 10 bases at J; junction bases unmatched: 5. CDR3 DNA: TGCGCCAGCAGCCTCGACAGGGGGTGGTCACCCCTCCACTTT. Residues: CASSLDRGWSPLHF.

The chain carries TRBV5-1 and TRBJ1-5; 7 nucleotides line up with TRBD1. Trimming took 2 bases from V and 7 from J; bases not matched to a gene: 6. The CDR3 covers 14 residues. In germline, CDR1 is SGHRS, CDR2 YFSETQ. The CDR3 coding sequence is TGCGCCAGCAGCTTATTGCAGGGGGGCCAGCCCCAGCATTTT. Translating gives CASSLLQGGQPQHF.

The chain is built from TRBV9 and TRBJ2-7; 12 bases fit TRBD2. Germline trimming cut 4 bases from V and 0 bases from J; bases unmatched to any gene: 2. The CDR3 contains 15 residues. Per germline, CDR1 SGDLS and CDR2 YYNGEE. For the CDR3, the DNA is TGTGCCAGCAGCACTAGCGGGGGGAGCTCCTACGAGCAGTACTTC. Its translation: CASSTSGGSSYEQYF. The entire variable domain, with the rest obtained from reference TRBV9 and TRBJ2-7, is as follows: DSGVTQTPKHLITATGQRVTLRCSPRSGDLSVYWYQQSLDQGLQFLIQYYNGEERAKGNILERFSAQQFPDLHSELNLSSLELGDSALYFCASSTSGGSSYEQYFGPGTRLTVT.

CDR3 region: CASQGQNTGELFF. The CDR3 coding sequence is TGTGCCAGTCAGGGGCAGAACACCGGGGAGCTGTTTTTT. The chain joins TRBV6-5 to TRBJ2-2; TRBD1 is a possible D gene (6 bases). Germline V gene sequence: CDR1 MNHEY, CDR2 SVGAGI. This CDR3 has 13 amino acids. Trimming cost V 9 bases and J 1 base, with 9 bases left between them.

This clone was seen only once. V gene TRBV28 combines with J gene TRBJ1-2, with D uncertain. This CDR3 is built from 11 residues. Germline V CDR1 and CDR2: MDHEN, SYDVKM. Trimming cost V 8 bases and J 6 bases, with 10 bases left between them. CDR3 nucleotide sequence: TGTGCCAGCGGCCTGTCGAATGGCTACACCTTC. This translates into CASGLSNGYTF.

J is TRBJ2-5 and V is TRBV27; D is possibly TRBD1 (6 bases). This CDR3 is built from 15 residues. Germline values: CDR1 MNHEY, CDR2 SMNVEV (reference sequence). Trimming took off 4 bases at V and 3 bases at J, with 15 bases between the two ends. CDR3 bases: TGTGCCAGCAGTTCGAGGGGGACCTTTAAAGAGACCCAGTACTTC. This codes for CASSSRGTFKETQYF.

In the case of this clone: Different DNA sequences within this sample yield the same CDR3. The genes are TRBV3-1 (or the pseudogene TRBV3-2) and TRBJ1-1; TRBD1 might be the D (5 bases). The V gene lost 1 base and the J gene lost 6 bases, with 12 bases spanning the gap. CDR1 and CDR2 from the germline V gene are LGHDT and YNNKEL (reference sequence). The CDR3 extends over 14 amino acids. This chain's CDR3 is CASSQAGGRSEAFF. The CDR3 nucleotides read TGTGCCAGCAGCCAAGCCGGGGGGAGATCTGAAGCTTTCTTT.

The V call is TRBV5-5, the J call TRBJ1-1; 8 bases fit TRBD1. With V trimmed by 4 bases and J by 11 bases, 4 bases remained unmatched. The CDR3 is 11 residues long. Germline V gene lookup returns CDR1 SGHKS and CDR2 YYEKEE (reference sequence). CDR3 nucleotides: TGTGCCAGCAGCCAGGACAGGGCCGCTTTCTTT. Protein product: CASSQDRAAFF.

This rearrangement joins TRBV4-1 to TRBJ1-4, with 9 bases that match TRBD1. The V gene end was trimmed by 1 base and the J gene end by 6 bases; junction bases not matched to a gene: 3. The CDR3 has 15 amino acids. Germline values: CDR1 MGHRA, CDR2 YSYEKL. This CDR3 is CASSQAGTGYEKLFF. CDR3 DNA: TGCGCCAGCAGCCAAGCCGGGACAGGGTATGAAAAACTGTTTTTT.

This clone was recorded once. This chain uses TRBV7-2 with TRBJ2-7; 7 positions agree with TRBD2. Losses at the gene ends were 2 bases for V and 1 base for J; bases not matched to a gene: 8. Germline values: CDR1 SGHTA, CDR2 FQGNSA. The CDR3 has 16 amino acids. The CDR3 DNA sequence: TGTGCCAGCAGCTTATCTGGGCGGGGGAGTTCCTACGAGCAGTACTTC. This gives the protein CASSLSGRGSSYEQYF.

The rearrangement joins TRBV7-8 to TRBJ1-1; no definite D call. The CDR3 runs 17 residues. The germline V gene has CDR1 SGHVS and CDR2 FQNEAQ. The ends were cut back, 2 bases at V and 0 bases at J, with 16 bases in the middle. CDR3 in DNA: TGTGCCAGCAGCTTAACTCCCCAGGTGATCCTGAACACTGAAGCTTTCTTT. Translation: CASSLTPQVILNTEAFF.

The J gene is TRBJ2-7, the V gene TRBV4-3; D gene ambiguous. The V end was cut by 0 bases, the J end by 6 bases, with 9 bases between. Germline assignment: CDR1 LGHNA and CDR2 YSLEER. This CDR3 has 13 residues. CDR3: CASSQDLEREQYF. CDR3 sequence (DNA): TGCGCCAGCAGCCAAGATCTGGAGCGCGAGCAGTACTTC.

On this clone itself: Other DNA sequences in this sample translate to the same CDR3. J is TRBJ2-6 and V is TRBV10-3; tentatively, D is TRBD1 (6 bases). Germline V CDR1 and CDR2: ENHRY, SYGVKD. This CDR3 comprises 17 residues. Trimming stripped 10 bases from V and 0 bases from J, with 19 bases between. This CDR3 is CATTVTGDTSGANVLTF. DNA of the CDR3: TGTGCCACCACCGTGACAGGAGATACCTCTGGGGCCAACGTCCTGACTTTC.

Here the CDR3 DNA reads TGTGCCAGTAGTATAGATCGGGGGGGAGTTACTGGGGCCAACGTCCTGACTTTC. Encoded protein: CASSIDRGGVTGANVLTF. The V call is TRBV19, the J call TRBJ2-6; 8 bases line up with TRBD2. Germline V gives CDR1 LNHDA, CDR2 SQIVND (reference sequence). V lost 0 bases, J lost 2 bases, and 6 bases stayed unmatched. This CDR3 spans 18 amino acids.

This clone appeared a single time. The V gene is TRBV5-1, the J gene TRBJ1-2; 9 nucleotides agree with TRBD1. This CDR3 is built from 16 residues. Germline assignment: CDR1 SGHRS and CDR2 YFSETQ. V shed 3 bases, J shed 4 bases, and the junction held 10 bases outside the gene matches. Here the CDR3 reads CASSWGTGRRFYGYTF. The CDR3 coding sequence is TGCGCCAGCAGCTGGGGGACAGGGAGACGCTTCTATGGCTACACCTTC.

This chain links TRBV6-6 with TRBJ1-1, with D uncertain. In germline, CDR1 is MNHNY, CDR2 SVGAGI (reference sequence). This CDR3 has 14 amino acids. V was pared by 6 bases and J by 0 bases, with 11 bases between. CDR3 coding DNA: TGTGCCAGCAGCTCACTGACTATGAACACTGAAGCTTTCTTT. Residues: CASSSLTMNTEAFF.

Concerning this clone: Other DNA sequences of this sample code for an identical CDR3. The CDR3 spells CASSGGLAGFYEQYF. The CDR3 DNA reads TGTGCCAGCAGCGGGGGACTAGCGGGATTCTACGAGCAGTACTTC. The chain joins TRBV9 to TRBJ2-7; 13 positions agree with TRBD2. V trimming: 3 bases; J trimming: 3 bases; junction bases outside the gene matches: 3. Germline lookup yields CDR1 SGDLS and CDR2 YYNGEE. This CDR3 contains 15 residues.

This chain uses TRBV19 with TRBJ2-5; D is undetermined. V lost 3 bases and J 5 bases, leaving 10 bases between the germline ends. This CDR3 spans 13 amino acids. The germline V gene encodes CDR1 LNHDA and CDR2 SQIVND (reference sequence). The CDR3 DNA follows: TGTGCCAGTAGTATTAATCCTGTCGAGACCCAGTACTTC. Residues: CASSINPVETQYF.

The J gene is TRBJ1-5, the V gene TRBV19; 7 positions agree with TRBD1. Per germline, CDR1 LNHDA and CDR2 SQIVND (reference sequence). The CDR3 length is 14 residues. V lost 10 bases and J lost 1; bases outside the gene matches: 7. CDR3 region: CATFDRVSNQPQHF. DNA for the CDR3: TGTGCCACCTTCGACAGGGTAAGCAATCAGCCCCAGCATTTT.

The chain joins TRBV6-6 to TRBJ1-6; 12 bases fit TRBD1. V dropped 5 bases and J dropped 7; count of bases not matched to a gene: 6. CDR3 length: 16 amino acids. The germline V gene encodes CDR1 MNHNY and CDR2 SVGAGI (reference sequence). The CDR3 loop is CASSPGQGASNSPLHF. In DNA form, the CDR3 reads TGTGCCAGCAGTCCGGGACAGGGGGCTTCGAATTCACCCCTCCACTTT.

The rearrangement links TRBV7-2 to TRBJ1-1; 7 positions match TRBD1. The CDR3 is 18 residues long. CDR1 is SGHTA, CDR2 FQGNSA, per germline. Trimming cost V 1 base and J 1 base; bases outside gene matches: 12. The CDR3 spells CASSLVRYFDRENTEAFF. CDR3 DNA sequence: TGTGCCAGCAGCTTAGTGCGGTATTTTGACAGGGAGAACACTGAAGCTTTCTTT. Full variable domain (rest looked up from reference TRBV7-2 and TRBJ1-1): GAGVSQSPSNKVTEKGKDVELRCDPISGHTALYWYRQSLGQGLEFLIYFQGNSAPDKSGLPSDRFSAERTGGSVSTLTIQRTQQEDSAVYLCASSLVRYFDRENTEAFFGQGTRLTVV.

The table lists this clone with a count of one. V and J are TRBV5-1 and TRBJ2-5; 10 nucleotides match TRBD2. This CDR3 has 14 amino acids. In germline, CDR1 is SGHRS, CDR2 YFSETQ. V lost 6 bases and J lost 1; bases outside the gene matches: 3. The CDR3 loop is CASKVAGGQETQYF. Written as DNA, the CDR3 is TGCGCCAGCAAGGTAGCGGGGGGCCAAGAGACCCAGTACTTC.

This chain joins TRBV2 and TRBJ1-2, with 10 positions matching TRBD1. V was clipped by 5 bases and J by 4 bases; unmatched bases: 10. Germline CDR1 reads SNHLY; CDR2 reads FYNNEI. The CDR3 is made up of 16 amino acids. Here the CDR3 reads CASSTSRDRGSYGYTF. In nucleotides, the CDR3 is TGTGCCAGCAGTACGTCCCGGGACAGGGGTTCCTATGGCTACACCTTC.

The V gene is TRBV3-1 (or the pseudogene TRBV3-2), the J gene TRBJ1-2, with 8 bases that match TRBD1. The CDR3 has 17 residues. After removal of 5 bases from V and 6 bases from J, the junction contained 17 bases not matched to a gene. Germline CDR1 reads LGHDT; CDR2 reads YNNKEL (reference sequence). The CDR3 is CASSSMGQAFVWNGYTF. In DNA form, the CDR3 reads TGTGCCAGCAGCAGTATGGGACAGGCTTTTGTTTGGAATGGCTACACCTTC.

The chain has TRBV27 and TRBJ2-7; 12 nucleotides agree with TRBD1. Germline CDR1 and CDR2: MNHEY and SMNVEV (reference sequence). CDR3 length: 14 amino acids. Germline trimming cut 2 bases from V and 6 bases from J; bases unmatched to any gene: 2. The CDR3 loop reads CASSLGTGGGEQYF. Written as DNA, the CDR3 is TGTGCCAGCAGTTTAGGGACAGGGGGCGGCGAGCAGTACTTC.